The 18 T cell receptor beta chains below were found in one sample sequenced in a study of identifying expanded T cells in peripheral blood. The repertoire was sequenced with immunoSEQ multiplex PCR; TCRdb's copy has only in-frame clones and lacks some. The profile covers over 75,000 clones, with 88% appearing a single time and 4% taken by the ten largest. Material: blood. These receptors originate from a person aged 18 to 70 in good health.

This rearrangement joins TRBV5-1 to TRBJ2-5; D is unresolved. Trimming stripped 0 bases from V and 2 bases from J, with 5 bases between. The germline V gene has CDR1 SGHRS and CDR2 YFSETQ. This CDR3 contains 13 residues. The DNA of the CDR3 is TGCGCCAGCAGCTTGGAACTTCAAGAGACCCAGTACTTC. This encodes CASSLELQETQYF.

The V gene is TRBV5-4, the J gene TRBJ2-7; 11 nucleotides line up with TRBD1. This CDR3 comprises 16 residues. Germline loops: CDR1 SGHNT, CDR2 YYREEE (reference sequence). Trimming cost V 4 bases and J 4 bases; bases outside gene matches: 10. The CDR3 DNA sequence: TGTGCCAGCAGCAATCCGGGACAGGGGGTTTTATACGAGCAGTACTTC. This sequence encodes CASSNPGQGVLYEQYF.

V gene TRBV9 combines with J gene TRBJ2-7; D is undetermined. Trimming shortened V by 0 bases and J by 3 bases, and 10 bases separated the two germline ends. CDR3 length: 14 residues. Germline V CDR1 and CDR2: SGDLS, YYNGEE. The DNA for the CDR3 is TGTGCCAGCAGCGTAGCCTGGGGTAACTACGAGCAGTACTTC. It is translated as CASSVAWGNYEQYF.

This chain links TRBV4-2 with TRBJ1-4; TRBD1 might be the D (5 bases). CDR1 and CDR2 from the germline V gene are LGHNA and YNFKEQ. CDR3 length: 16 amino acids. Trimming pared 0 bases from V and 3 bases from J, leaving 11 bases between. CDR3 region: CASSQELRGANEKLFF. CDR3 DNA sequence: TGTGCCAGCAGCCAAGAGTTAAGGGGAGCTAATGAAAAACTGTTTTTT.

This clone was detected once. The V call is TRBV7-3, the J call TRBJ2-1, with D perhaps matching TRBD1 or TRBD2 (5 bases each). The germline V gene encodes CDR1 SGHTA and CDR2 FQGTGA. Between the trimmed V and J ends, which lost 2 bases and 10 bases, there was a span of 15 bases. The CDR3 is 14 residues long. The CDR3 nucleotides read TGTGCCAGCAGCTTAGGGCCGGGGCAGTGGGAGCAGTTCTTC. Translated: CASSLGPGQWEQFF.

V gene TRBV30 combines with J gene TRBJ2-7; TRBD2 matches 13 bases. The CDR3 runs 14 residues. CDR1 GTSNPN and CDR2 SVGIG come from the germline V gene (reference sequence). Trimming removed 4 bases from V and 2 bases from J; junction bases left unmatched: 2. The CDR3 spells CAWKGLAGAYEQYF. CDR3 sequence (DNA): TGTGCCTGGAAAGGACTAGCGGGAGCCTACGAGCAGTACTTC. Variable domain in full (rest from reference TRBV30 and TRBJ2-7): SQTIHQWPATLVQPVGSPLSLECTVEGTSNPNLYWYRQAAGRGLQLLFYSVGIGQISSEVPQNLSASRPQDRQFILSSKKLLLSDSGFYLCAWKGLAGAYEQYFGPGTRLTVT.

V gene TRBV11-2 combines with J gene TRBJ2-7; D not resolved. CDR1 is SGHAT, CDR2 FQNNGV, per germline. Trimming cost V 5 bases and J 0 bases, with 8 bases left between them. The CDR3 is 13 residues long. CDR3: CASSPRSSYEQYF. For the CDR3, the DNA is TGTGCCAGCAGCCCCAGGAGCTCCTACGAGCAGTACTTC.

The chain links TRBV19 to TRBJ1-5, with a tentative D call TRBD1 (6 bases). The germline gives CDR1 LNHDA, CDR2 SQIVND (reference sequence). CDR3 size: 16 residues. V was cut by 1 base and J by 1 base, with 11 bases left in between. In DNA, the CDR3 is TGTGCCAGTAGTATAGTCGGGGGGCGCAGCAATCAGCCCCAGCATTTT. Its translation: CASSIVGGRSNQPQHF.

This clone is termed medium-sized. The chain uses TRBV6-4 and TRBJ2-2; TRBD2 agrees at 10 bases. After removal of 4 bases from V and 5 bases from J, the junction contained 1 base not matched to a gene. Germline V CDR1 and CDR2: MRHNA, SNTAGT. The CDR3 length is 14 residues. CDR3 nucleotide sequence: TGTGCCAGCAGTGCTAGCGGGGGAACCGGGGAGCTGTTTTTT. It encodes CASSASGGTGELFF.

The rearrangement uses TRBV10-2 and TRBJ2-5; 9 bases are a match to TRBD2. The CDR3 totals 15 residues. In germline, CDR1 is WSHSY, CDR2 SAAADI. The junction had 8 bases not matched to a gene; V was cut back by 3 bases and J by 6 bases. The CDR3 is CASSDVAGGLKTQYF. The CDR3 DNA is TGCGCCAGCAGTGACGTTGCGGGGGGGTTAAAGACCCAGTACTTC.

The chain links TRBV19 to TRBJ2-5, with 11 bases lining up with TRBD2. V trimming: 4 bases; J trimming: 3 bases; junction bases outside the gene matches: 7. The length of the CDR3 is 16 residues. Germline CDR1 is LNHDA and CDR2 is SQIVND (reference sequence). The CDR3 protein is CASSTSGTSGEETQYF. Here the CDR3 DNA reads TGTGCCAGTAGTACATCCGGGACTAGCGGCGAAGAGACCCAGTACTTC.

A few counts support this clone. This chain connects TRBV28 to TRBJ2-7; TRBD1 matches at 7 bases. This CDR3 has 16 residues. V gave up 4 bases and J gave up 1 base; unmatched junction bases: 10. Germline V gene data show CDR1 as MDHEN and CDR2 as SYDVKM. CDR3 region: CASSSLNPTGSYEQYF. The CDR3 DNA reads TGTGCCAGCAGTTCGCTCAACCCGACAGGGTCCTACGAGCAGTACTTC.

The chain combines TRBV6-5 with TRBJ1-1; D ambiguous. The CDR3 has 13 amino acids. The germline V gene has CDR1 MNHEY and CDR2 SVGAGI. The V end lost 0 bases, the J end lost 11 bases, and 13 bases lay between the germline ends. For the CDR3, the DNA is TGTGCCAGCAGTTACTCGTGGGGAAGTTTGGCTTTCTTT. This codes for CASSYSWGSLAFF.

This rearrangement joins TRBV19 to TRBJ2-2, with 7 bases fitting TRBD1. The germline CDR1 and CDR2 sequences are LNHDA and SQIVND (reference sequence). This CDR3 has 14 amino acids. The V segment lost 7 bases and the J segment 6 bases; nucleotides outside the gene matches: 8. The CDR3 DNA reads TGTGCCAGTACCCAGAGGGGGCACGCCGGGGAGCTGTTTTTT. It is translated as CASTQRGHAGELFF.

J is TRBJ2-5 and V is TRBV5-1, with D unclear. Germline CDR1 is SGHRS and CDR2 is YFSETQ. This CDR3 is 15 amino acids long. V lost 0 bases and J lost 4, with 13 bases in between. The chain's CDR3 is CASSLGSGASETQYF. DNA for the CDR3: TGCGCCAGCAGCTTGGGGTCGGGCGCATCAGAGACCCAGTACTTC. The variable domain in full, with the rest retrieved from reference TRBV5-1 and TRBJ2-5, is KAGVTQTPRYLIKTRGQQVTLSCSPISGHRSVSWYQQTPGQGLQFLFEYFSETQRNKGNFPGRFSGRQFSNSRSEMNVSTLELGDSALYLCASSLGSGASETQYFGPGTRLLVL.

J is TRBJ2-7 and V is TRBV4-1; no firm D call. V was cut by 0 bases and J by 7 bases, with 7 bases left in between. The CDR3 has 12 amino acids. Germline V gene sequence: CDR1 MGHRA, CDR2 YSYEKL. The CDR3: CASSQDNGEQYF. Written as DNA, the CDR3 is TGCGCCAGCAGCCAAGATAACGGGGAGCAGTACTTC.

The chain combines TRBV10-1 with TRBJ2-2; a weak D match, TRBD2 (5 bases). Looked up from germline, CDR1 is WNHNN and CDR2 is SYGVQD (reference sequence). Trimming left V 2 bases short and J 7 bases short, with 8 bases between. The CDR3 runs 13 residues. In DNA, the CDR3 is TGCGCCAGCAGTGAGCGGGGAATCGGGGAGCTGTTTTTT. This translates into CASSERGIGELFF.

The chain carries TRBV5-1 and TRBJ1-4; the D gene is possibly TRBD1 (5 bases). Germline V gene sequence: CDR1 SGHRS, CDR2 YFSETQ. This CDR3 has 14 residues. Trimming shortened V by 6 bases and J by 6 bases, and 15 bases separated the two germline ends. CDR3 amino acids: CASNPTGADEKLFF. The CDR3 coding sequence is TGCGCCAGCAACCCGACCGGGGCAGATGAAAAACTGTTTTTT.